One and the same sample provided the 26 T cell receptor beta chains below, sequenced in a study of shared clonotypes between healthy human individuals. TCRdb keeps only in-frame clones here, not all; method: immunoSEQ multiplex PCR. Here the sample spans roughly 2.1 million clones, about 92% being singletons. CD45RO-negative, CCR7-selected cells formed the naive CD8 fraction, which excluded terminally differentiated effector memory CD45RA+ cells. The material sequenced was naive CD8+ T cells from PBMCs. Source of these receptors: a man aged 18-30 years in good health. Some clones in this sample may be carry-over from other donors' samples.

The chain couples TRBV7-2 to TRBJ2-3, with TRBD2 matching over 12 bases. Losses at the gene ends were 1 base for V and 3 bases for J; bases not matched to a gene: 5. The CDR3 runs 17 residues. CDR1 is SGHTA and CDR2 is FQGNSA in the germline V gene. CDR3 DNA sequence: TGTGCCAGCAGCTTAGGATGGCTAGCGGGAGGGACAGATACGCAGTATTTT. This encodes CASSLGWLAGGTDTQYF. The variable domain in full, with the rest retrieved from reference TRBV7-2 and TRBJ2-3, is GAGVSQSPSNKVTEKGKDVELRCDPISGHTALYWYRQSLGQGLEFLIYFQGNSAPDKSGLPSDRFSAERTGGSVSTLTIQRTQQEDSAVYLCASSLGWLAGGTDTQYFGPGTRLTVL.

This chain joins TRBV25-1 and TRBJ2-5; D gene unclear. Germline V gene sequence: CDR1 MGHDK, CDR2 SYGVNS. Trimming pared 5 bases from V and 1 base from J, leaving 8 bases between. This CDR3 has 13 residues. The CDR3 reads CASSRPTQETQYF. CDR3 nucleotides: TGTGCCAGCAGTCGGCCAACCCAAGAGACCCAGTACTTC. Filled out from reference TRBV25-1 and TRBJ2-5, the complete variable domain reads EADIYQTPRYLVIGTGKKITLECSQTMGHDKMYWYQQDPGMELHLIHYSYGVNSTEKGDLSSESTVSRIRTEHFPLTLESARPSHTSQYLCASSRPTQETQYFGPGTRLLVL.

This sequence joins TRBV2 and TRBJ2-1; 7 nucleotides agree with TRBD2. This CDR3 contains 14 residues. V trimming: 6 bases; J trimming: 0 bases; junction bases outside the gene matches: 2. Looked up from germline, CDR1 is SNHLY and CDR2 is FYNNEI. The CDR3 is CASRRESSYNEQFF. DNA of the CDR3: TGTGCCAGCAGGCGGGAGAGCTCCTACAATGAGCAGTTCTTC.

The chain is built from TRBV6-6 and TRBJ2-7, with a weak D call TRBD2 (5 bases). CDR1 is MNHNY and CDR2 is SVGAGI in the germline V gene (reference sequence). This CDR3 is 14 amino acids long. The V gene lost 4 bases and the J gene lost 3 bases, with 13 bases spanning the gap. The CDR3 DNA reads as TGTGCCAGCAGTTCCCCCGGGGAGCACTACGAGCAGTACTTC. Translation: CASSSPGEHYEQYF.

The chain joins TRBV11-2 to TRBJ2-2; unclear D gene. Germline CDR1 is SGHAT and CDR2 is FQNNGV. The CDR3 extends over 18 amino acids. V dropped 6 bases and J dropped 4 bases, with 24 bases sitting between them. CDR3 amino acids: CASSTSSAALISTGELFF. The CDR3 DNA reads TGTGCCAGCAGTACATCCTCGGCAGCCCTGATTAGCACCGGGGAGCTGTTTTTT. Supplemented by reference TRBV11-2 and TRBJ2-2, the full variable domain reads EAGVAQSPRYKIIEKRQSVAFWCNPISGHATLYWYQQILGQGPKLLIQFQNNGVVDDSQLPKDRFSAERLKGVDSTLKIQPAKLEDSAVYLCASSTSSAALISTGELFFGEGSRLTVL.

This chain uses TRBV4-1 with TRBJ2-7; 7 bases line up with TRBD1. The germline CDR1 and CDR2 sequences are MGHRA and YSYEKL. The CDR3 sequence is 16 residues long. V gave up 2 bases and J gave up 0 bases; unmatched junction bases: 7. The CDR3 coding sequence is TGCGCCAGCAGCCAAATCCGGGACAGAGTCTCCTACGAGCAGTACTTC. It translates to CASSQIRDRVSYEQYF.

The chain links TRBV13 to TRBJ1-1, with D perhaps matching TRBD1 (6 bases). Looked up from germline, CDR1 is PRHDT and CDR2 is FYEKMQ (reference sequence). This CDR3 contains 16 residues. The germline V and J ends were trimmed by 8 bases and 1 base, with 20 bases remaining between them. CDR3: CASRPPRAGENTEAFF. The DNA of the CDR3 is TGTGCCAGCCGGCCACCCAGGGCAGGGGAGAACACTGAAGCTTTCTTT.

In nucleotides, the CDR3 is TGTGCCAGCAGTCCCCGACTAGCGGGGGCGCCCGAGCAGTACTTC. Its protein product is CASSPRLAGAPEQYF. The chain joins TRBV28 to TRBJ2-7; 12 positions agree with TRBD2. J gave up 6 bases and V 5 bases, and 8 bases lay outside the gene matches. CDR1 is MDHEN and CDR2 is SYDVKM in the germline V gene. The CDR3 totals 15 residues.

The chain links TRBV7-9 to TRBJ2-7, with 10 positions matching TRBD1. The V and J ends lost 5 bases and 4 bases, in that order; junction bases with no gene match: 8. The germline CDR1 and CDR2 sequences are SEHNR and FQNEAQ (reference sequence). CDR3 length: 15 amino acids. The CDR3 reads CASSSRDRGMYEQYF. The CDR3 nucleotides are TGTGCCAGCAGCAGCCGGGACAGGGGAATGTACGAGCAGTACTTC.

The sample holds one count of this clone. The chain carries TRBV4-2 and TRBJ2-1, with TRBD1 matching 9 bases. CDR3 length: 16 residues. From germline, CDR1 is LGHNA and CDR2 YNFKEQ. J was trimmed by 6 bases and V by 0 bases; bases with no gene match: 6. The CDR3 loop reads CASSQDSPGQGNEQFF. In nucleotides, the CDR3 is TGTGCCAGCAGCCAAGATTCCCCGGGACAGGGCAATGAGCAGTTCTTC.

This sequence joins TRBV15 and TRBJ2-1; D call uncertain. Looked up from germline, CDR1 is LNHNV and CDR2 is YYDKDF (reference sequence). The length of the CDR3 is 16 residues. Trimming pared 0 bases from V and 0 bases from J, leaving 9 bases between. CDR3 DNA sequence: TGTGCCACCAGCAGAGATACGGCGAGCTCCTACAATGAGCAGTTCTTC. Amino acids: CATSRDTASSYNEQFF.

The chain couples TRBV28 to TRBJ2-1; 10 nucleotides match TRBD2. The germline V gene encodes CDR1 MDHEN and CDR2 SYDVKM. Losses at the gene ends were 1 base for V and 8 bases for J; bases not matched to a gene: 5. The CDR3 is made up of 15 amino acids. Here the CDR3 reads CASSLSSGSGYEQFF. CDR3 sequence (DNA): TGTGCCAGCAGTTTATCTAGCGGGAGTGGGTATGAGCAGTTCTTC.

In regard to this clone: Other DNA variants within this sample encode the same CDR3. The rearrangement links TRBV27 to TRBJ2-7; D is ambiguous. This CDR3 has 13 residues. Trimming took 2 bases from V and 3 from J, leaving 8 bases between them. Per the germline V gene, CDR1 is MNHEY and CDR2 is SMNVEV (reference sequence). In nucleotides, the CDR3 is TGTGCCAGCAGTTTAGGTGGCAGCTACGAGCAGTACTTC. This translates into CASSLGGSYEQYF.

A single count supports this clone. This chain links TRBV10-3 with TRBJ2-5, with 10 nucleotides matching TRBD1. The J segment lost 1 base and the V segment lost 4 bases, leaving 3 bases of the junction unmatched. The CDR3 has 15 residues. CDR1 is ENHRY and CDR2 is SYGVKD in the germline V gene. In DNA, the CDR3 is TGTGCCATCAGTGTTCGGGACAGGGGCCAAGAGACCCAGTACTTC. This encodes CAISVRDRGQETQYF.

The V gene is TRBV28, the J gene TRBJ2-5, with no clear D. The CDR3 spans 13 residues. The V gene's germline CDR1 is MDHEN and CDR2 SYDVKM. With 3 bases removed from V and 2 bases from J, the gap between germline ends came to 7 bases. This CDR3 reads CASSLADQETQYF. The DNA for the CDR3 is TGTGCCAGCAGTTTGGCGGATCAAGAGACCCAGTACTTC.

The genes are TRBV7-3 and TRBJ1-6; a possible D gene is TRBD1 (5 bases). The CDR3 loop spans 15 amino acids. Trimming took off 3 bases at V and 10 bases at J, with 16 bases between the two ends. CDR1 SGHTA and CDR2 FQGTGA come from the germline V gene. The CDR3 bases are TGTGCCAGCAGCTTGGCCGGGGGGGAAGGATCACCCCTCCACTTT. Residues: CASSLAGGEGSPLHF.

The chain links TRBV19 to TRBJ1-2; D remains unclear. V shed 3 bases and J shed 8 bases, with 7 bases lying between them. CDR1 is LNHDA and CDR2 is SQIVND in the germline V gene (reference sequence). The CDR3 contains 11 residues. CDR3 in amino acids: CASSIPAGYTF. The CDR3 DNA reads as TGTGCCAGTAGTATTCCCGCCGGCTACACCTTC.

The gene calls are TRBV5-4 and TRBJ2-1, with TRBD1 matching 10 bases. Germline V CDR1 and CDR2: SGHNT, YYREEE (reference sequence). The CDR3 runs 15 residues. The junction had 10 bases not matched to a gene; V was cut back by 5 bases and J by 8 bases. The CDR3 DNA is TGTGCCAGCAGAATCGTCGGGACAGGGGTCCATGAGCAGTTCTTC. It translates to CASRIVGTGVHEQFF.

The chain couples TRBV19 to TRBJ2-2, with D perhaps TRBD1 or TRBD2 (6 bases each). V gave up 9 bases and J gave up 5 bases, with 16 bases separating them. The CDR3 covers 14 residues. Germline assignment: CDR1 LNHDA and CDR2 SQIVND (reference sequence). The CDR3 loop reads CASGRGVETGELFF. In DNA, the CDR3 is TGTGCCAGCGGTAGGGGGGTTGAGACCGGGGAGCTGTTTTTT.

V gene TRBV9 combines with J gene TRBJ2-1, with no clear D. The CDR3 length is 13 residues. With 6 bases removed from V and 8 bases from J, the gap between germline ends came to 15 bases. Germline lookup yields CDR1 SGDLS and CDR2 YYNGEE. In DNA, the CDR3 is TGTGCCAGCATGTCTCCCCATGGCGATGAGCAGTTCTTC. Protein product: CASMSPHGDEQFF. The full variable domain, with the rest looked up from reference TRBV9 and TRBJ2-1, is DSGVTQTPKHLITATGQRVTLRCSPRSGDLSVYWYQQSLDQGLQFLIQYYNGEERAKGNILERFSAQQFPDLHSELNLSSLELGDSALYFCASMSPHGDEQFFGPGTRLTVL.

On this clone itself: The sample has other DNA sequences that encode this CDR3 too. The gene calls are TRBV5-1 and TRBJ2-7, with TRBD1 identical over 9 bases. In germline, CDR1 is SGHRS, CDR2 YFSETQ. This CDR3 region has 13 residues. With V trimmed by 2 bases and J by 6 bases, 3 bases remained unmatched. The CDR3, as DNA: TGCGCCAGCAGCTTCGGGACAGGGTTCGAGCAGTACTTC. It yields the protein CASSFGTGFEQYF.

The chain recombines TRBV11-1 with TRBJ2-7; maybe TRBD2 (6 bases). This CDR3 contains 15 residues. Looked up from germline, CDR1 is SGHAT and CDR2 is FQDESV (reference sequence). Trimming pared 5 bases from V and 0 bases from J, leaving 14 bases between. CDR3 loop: CASSPTLADSYEQYF. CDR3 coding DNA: TGTGCCAGCAGCCCGACCTTAGCGGACTCCTACGAGCAGTACTTC.

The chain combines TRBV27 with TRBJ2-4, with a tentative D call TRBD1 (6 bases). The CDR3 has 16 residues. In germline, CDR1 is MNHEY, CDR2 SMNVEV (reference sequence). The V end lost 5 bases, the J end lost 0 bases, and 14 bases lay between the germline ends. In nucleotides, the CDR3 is TGTGCCAGCAGTCCGAGCTGGGGGCCAGCCAAAAACATTCAGTACTTC. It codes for CASSPSWGPAKNIQYF.

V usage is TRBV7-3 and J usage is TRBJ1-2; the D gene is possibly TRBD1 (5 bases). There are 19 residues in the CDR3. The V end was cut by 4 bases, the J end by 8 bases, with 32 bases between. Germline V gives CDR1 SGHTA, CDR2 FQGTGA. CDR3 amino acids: CASSYGPGVSGHEPGGYTF. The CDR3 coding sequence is TGTGCCAGCAGCTATGGGCCGGGCGTTTCGGGGCATGAGCCGGGAGGCTACACCTTC.

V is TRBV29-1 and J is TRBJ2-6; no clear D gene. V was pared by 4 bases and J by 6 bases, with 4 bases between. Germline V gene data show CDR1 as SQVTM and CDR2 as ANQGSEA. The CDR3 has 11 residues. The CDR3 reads CSVGEANVLTF. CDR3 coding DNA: TGCAGCGTTGGCGAGGCCAACGTCCTGACTTTC.

CDR3 residues: CASSLRGSGFNEQFF. DNA of the CDR3: TGTGCCAGCAGTTTACGCGGGAGCGGCTTCAATGAGCAGTTCTTC. The V gene is TRBV27, the J gene TRBJ2-1, with 7 bases aligning to TRBD2. CDR3 size: 15 residues. The ends lost 2 bases at V and 6 bases at J; junction bases unmatched: 7. The germline V gene encodes CDR1 MNHEY and CDR2 SMNVEV (reference sequence).